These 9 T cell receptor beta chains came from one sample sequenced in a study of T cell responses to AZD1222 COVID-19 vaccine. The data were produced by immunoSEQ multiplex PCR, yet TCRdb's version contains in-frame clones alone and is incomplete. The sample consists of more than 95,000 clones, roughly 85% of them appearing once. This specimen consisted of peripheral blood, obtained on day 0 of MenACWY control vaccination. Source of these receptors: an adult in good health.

CDR3 region: CASSPETDRFAQYF. CDR3 nucleotide sequence: TGTGCCAGCTCACCCGAGACCGACAGGTTCGCGCAGTACTTC. The rearrangement links TRBV18 to TRBJ2-7; TRBD1 is a possible D gene (6 bases). CDR1 KGHSH and CDR2 LQKENI come from the germline V gene. The CDR3 spans 14 residues. V was cut by 3 bases and J by 9 bases, with 18 bases left in between.

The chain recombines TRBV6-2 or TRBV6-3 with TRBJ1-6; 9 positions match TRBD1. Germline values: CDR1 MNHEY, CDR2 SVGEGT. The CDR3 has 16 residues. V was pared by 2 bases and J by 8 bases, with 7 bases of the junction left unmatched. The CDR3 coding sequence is TGTGCCAGCAGTTACATCGGACAGGGGTTTGATTCACCCCTCCACTTT. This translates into CASSYIGQGFDSPLHF.

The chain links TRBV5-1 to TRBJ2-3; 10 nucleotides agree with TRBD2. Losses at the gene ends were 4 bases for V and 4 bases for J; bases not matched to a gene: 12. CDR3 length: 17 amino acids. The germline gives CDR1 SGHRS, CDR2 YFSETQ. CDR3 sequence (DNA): TGCGCCAGCAGCGTTCGAGCGGGGGGGCCGCGAGCAGATACGCAGTATTTT. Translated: CASSVRAGGPRADTQYF.

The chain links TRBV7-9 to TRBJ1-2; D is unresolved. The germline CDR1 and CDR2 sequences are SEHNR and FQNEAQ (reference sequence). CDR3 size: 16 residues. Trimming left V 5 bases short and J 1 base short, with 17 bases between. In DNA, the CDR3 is TGTGCCAGCAGCCACATGCTTAGGAACCATAACTATGGCTACACCTTC. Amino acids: CASSHMLRNHNYGYTF.

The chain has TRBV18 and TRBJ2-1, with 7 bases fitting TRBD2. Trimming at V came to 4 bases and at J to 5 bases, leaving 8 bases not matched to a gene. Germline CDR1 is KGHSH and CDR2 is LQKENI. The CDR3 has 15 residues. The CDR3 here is CASSHPAGTHNEQFF. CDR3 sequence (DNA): TGTGCCAGCTCACATCCAGCGGGGACCCACAATGAGCAGTTCTTC.

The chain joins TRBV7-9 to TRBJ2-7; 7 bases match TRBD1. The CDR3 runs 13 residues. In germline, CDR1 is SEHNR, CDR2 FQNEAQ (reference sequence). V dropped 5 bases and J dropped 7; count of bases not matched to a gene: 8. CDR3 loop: CASSPDRAREQYF. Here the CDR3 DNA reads TGTGCCAGCAGCCCTGACAGGGCCCGTGAGCAGTACTTC.

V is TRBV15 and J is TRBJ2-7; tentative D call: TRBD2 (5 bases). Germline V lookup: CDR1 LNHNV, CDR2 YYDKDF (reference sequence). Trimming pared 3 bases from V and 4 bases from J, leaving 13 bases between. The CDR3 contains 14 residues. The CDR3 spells CATSRVGERYEQYF. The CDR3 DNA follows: TGTGCCACCAGCAGGGTTGGTGAGCGGTACGAGCAGTACTTC.

CDR3 sequence reads: CASSTQGTDTIYF. In DNA, the CDR3 is TGTGCCAGCAGTACCCAGGGGACGGACACCATATATTTT. The rearrangement uses TRBV2 and TRBJ1-3; the D gene is possibly TRBD1 (6 bases). Germline V gene data show CDR1 as SNHLY and CDR2 as FYNNEI. V was clipped by 5 bases and J by 8 bases, with 13 bases between them. The CDR3 has 13 amino acids.

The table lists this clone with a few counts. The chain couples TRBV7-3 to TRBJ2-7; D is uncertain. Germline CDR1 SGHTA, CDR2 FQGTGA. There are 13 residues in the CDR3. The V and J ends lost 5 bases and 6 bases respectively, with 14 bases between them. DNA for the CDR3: TGTGCCAGCAGCAGTATTTCGGGTGCCGAGCAGTACTTC. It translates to CASSSISGAEQYF.